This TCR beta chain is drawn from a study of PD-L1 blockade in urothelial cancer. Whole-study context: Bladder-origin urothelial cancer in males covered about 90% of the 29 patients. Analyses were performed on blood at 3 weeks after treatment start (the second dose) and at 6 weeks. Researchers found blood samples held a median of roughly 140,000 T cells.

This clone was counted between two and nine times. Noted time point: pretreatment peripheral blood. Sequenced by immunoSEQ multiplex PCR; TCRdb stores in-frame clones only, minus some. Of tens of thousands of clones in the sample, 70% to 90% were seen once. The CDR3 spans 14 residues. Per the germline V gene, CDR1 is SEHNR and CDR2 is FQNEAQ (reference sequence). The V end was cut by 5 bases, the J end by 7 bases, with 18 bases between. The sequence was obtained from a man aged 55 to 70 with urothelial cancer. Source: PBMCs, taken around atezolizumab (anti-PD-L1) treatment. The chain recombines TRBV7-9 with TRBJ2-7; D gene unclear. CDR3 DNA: TGTGCCAGCAGCGCCCTCCGCTCTTGGCCTGAGCAGTACTTC. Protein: CASSALRSWPEQYF.